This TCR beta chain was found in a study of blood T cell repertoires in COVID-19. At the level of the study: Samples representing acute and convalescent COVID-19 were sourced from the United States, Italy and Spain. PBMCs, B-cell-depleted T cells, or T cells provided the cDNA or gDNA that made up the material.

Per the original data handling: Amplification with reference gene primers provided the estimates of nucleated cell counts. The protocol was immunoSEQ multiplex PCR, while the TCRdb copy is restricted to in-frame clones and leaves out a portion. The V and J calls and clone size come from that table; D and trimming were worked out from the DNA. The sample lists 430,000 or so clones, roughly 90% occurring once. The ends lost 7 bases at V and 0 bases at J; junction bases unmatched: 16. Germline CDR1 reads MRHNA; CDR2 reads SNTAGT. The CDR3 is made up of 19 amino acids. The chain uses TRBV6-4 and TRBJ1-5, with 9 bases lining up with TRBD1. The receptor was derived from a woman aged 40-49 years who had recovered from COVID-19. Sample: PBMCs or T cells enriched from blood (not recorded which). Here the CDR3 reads CASTLSNRDRVYSNQPQHF. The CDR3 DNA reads TGTGCCAGCACGCTAAGCAACCGGGACAGGGTCTATAGCAATCAGCCCCAGCATTTT.